The 8 T cell receptor beta chains in this list originate from one sample, sequenced in a study of T cell changes during pregnancy in multiple sclerosis (dated by TCRdb to about 2019). The method behind the library was the immunoSEQ multiplex PCR assay. The table comes from immuneACCESS by way of TCRdb, which keeps in-frame sequences with V and J called. Part of the clones is missing from these tables; in studies checked, under half for an unresolved V gene and the rest for unknown reasons. The sample data list about 87,000 clones, and 93% of these were observed just once. The ten largest clonotypes hold less than 1.5% of the sample. This material consisted of peripheral blood, taken in the third trimester of pregnancy. The source of these receptors is a female donor in good health, enrolled as a control in a pregnancy study.

V usage is TRBV7-9 and J usage is TRBJ2-1; the match to TRBD1 covers 9 bases. V lost 1 base, J lost 5 bases, and 6 bases stayed unmatched. Germline CDR1 is SEHNR and CDR2 is FQNEAQ (reference sequence). The CDR3 totals 16 residues. The CDR3 nucleotides are TGTGCCAGCAGCTTAGAGGGGGACAGGGCCCACAATGAGCAGTTCTTC. Protein sequence: CASSLEGDRAHNEQFF.

The genes are TRBV7-4 and TRBJ2-3; D unclear. CDR1 is SGHVT, CDR2 SQSDAQ, per germline. CDR3 length: 17 amino acids. Trimming cost V 1 base and J 0 bases, with 14 bases left between them. CDR3 region: CASSLGSALLSTDTQYF. The CDR3 DNA is TGTGCCAGCAGCTTAGGAAGCGCCCTTTTAAGCACAGATACGCAGTATTTT.

CDR3 amino acids: CASSPGNWLRNYGYTF. In DNA form, the CDR3 reads TGCGCCAGCAGCCCAGGCAATTGGCTTCGTAACTATGGCTACACCTTC. The chain combines TRBV5-1 with TRBJ1-2; D not certain. The CDR3 loop spans 16 amino acids. The germline CDR1 and CDR2 sequences are SGHRS and YFSETQ. The V end was cut by 4 bases, the J end by 1 base, with 17 bases between.

This chain links TRBV6-1 with TRBJ1-2, with 8 nucleotides matching TRBD1. Unmatched junction bases numbered 5, after V lost 8 bases and J lost 3 bases. The CDR3 consists of 13 residues. CDR1 MNHNS and CDR2 SASEGT come from the germline V gene. The DNA for the CDR3 is TGTGCCAGCCAGACAGGGGATGACTATGGCTACACCTTC. Translated, it gives CASQTGDDYGYTF.

There are a few counts of this clone. The gene calls are TRBV29-1 and TRBJ1-1; 7 nucleotides align to TRBD1. J lost 4 bases, V lost 3 bases, and 5 bases had no gene match. The CDR3 has 13 amino acids. The V gene's germline CDR1 is SQVTM and CDR2 ANQGSEA. CDR3 amino acids: CSVDWDSSTEAFF. CDR3 nucleotides: TGCAGCGTTGACTGGGACAGCAGCACTGAAGCTTTCTTT.

This chain joins TRBV7-2 and TRBJ1-4, with D maybe TRBD1 (6 bases). This CDR3 comprises 15 residues. Trimming took off 1 base at V and 6 bases at J, with 12 bases between the two ends. The germline V gene has CDR1 SGHTA and CDR2 FQGNSA. In nucleotides, the CDR3 is TGTGCCAGCAGCTTAGGAGACAGGTGGGATGAAAAACTGTTTTTT. This translates into CASSLGDRWDEKLFF.

The chain has TRBV2 and TRBJ2-6, with TRBD2 matching over 9 bases. From germline, CDR1 is SNHLY and CDR2 FYNNEI. V gave up 3 bases and J gave up 0 bases; unmatched junction bases: 6. This CDR3 spans 18 amino acids. DNA for the CDR3: TGTGCCAGCAGTGACGAAACTAGCGGGTACTCTGGGGCCAACGTCCTGACTTTC. Encoded protein: CASSDETSGYSGANVLTF.

This chain connects TRBV2 to TRBJ2-3, with D possibly matching TRBD1 (5 bases). In germline, CDR1 is SNHLY, CDR2 FYNNEI. V gave up 4 bases and J gave up 4 bases, with 9 bases separating them. The CDR3 totals 13 residues. The CDR3 region has the DNA TGTGCCAGCAGTGGGCAGGGCGCAGATACGCAGTATTTT. Translation gives CASSGQGADTQYF.